This entry features one TCR beta chain sequence. Primers included in the PCR were 60 Vbeta and 13 Jbeta primers. Data came from immunoSEQ multiplex PCR; TCRdb stores just in-frame clones and leaves some out. Among 180,000 or so clones, about 79% were seen once, and the ten largest hold 0.7% to 0.8%. Trimming pared 6 bases from V and 4 bases from J, leaving 18 bases between. This CDR3 spans 15 amino acids. Germline V gene lookup returns CDR1 MNHEY and CDR2 SVGAGI. The record originates from a study of cytomegalovirus exposure and HLA in healthy donors. Across the study: Within an early data release were about 85 million unique TCRs drawn from HLA-typed donors.

The material sequenced was PBMCs. The sequence was collected from a female donor in good health and CMV-seronegative. V and J are TRBV6-5 and TRBJ1-2; D unresolved. CDR3 amino acids: CASRESAVSPYGYTF. The CDR3 nucleotides read TGTGCCAGCAGGGAAAGCGCGGTGAGCCCCTATGGCTACACCTTC.